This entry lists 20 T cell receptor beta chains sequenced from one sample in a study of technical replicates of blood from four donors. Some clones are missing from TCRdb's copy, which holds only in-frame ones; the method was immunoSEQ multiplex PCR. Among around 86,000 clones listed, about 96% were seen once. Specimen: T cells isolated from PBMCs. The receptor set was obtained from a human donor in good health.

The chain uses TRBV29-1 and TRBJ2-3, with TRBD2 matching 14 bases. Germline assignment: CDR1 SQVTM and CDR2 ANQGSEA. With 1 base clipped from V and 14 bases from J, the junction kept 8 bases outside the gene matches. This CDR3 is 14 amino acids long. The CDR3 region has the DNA TGCAGCGTTGAAGGGACTAGCGGGGGGTTAGCGCGGTATTTT. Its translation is CSVEGTSGGLARYF.

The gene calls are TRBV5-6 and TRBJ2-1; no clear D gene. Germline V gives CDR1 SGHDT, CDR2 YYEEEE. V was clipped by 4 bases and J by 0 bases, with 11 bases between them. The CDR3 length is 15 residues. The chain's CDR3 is CASSNPLSSYNEQFF. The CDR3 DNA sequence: TGTGCCAGCAGCAACCCACTGAGCTCCTACAATGAGCAGTTCTTC. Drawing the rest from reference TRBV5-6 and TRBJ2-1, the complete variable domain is DAGVTQSPTHLIKTRGQQVTLRCSPKSGHDTVSWYQQALGQGPQFIFQYYEEEERQRGNFPDRFSGHQFPNYSSELNVNALLLGDSALYLCASSNPLSSYNEQFFGPGTRLTVL.

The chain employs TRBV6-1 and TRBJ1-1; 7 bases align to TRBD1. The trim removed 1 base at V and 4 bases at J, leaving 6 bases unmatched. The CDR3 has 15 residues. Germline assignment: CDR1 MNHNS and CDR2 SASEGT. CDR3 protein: CASSEGRGPGTEAFF. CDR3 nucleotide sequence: TGTGCCAGCAGTGAAGGGAGGGGGCCGGGCACTGAAGCTTTCTTT.

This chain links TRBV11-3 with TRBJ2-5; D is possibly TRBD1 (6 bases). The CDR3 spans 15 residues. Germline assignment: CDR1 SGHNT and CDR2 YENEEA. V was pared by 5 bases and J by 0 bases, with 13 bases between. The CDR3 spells CASSHPWTDQETQYF. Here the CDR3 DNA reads TGTGCCAGCAGCCACCCCTGGACAGACCAAGAGACCCAGTACTTC.

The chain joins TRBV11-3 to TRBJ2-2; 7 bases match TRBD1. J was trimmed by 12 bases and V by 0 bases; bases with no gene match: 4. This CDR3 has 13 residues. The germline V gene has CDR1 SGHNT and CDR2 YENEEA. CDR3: CASSLDGDRQLFF. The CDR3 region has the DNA TGTGCCAGCAGCTTAGATGGGGACAGACAGCTGTTTTTT.

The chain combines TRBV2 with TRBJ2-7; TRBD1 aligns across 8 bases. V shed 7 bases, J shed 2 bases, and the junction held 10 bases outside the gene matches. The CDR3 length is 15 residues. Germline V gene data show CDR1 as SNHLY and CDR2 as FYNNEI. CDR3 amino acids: CASITGGDSPYEQYF. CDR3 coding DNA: TGTGCCAGCATCACAGGGGGAGACTCCCCCTACGAGCAGTACTTC.

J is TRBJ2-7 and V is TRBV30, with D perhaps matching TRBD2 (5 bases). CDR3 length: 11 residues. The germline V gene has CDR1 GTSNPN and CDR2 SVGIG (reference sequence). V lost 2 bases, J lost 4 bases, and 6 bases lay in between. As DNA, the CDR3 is TGTGCCTGGAGTAGAGGGTACGAGCAGTACTTC. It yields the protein CAWSRGYEQYF.

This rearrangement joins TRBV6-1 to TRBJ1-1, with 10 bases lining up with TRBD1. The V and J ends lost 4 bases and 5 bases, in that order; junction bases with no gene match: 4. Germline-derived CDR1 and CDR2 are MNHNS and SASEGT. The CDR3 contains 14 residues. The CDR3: CASSAGTGETEAFF. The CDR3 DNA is TGTGCCAGCAGTGCCGGGACAGGGGAGACTGAAGCTTTCTTT.

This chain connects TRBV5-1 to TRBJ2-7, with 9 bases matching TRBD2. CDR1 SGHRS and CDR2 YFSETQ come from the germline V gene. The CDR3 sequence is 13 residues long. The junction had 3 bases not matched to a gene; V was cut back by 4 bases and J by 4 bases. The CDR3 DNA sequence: TGCGCCAGCAGCGCTACTAGCGGGTACGAGCAGTACTTC. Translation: CASSATSGYEQYF. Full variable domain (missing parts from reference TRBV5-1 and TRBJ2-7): KAGVTQTPRYLIKTRGQQVTLSCSPISGHRSVSWYQQTPGQGLQFLFEYFSETQRNKGNFPGRFSGRQFSNSRSEMNVSTLELGDSALYLCASSATSGYEQYFGPGTRLTVT.

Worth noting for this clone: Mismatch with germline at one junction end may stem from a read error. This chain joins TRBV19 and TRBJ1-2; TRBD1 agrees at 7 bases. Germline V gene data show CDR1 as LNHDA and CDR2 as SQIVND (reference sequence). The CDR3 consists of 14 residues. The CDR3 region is CASSIGGQSLSSAF. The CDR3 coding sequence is TGTGCCAGTAGTATTGGGGGACAGTCTCTGTCAAGTGCCTTC.

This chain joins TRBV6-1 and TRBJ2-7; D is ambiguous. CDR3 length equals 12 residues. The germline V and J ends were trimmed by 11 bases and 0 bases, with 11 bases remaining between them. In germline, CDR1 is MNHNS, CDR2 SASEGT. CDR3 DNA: TGTGCCGGAGCTTCGAGCTCCTACGAGCAGTACTTC. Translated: CAGASSSYEQYF.

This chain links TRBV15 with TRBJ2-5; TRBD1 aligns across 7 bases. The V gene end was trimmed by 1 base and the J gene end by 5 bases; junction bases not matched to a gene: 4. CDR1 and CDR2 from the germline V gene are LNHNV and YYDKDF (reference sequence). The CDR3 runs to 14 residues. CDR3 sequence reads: CATSRGQGDETQYF. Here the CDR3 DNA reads TGTGCCACCAGCAGAGGACAGGGCGATGAGACCCAGTACTTC.

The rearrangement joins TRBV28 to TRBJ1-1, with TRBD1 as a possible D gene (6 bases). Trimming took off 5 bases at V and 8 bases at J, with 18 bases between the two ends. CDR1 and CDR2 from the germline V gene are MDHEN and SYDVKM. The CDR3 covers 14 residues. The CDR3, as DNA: TGTGCCAGCAGTGCATTTAGGGGGTTCGGAGAAGCTTTCTTT. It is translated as CASSAFRGFGEAFF.

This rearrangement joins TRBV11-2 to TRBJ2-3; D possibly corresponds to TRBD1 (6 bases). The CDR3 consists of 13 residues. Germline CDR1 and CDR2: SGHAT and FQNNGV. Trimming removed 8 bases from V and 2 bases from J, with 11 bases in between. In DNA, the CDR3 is TGTGCCAGCCGGGACACCTACACAGATACGCAGTATTTT. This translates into CASRDTYTDTQYF. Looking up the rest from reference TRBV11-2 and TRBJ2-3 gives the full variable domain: EAGVAQSPRYKIIEKRQSVAFWCNPISGHATLYWYQQILGQGPKLLIQFQNNGVVDDSQLPKDRFSAERLKGVDSTLKIQPAKLEDSAVYLCASRDTYTDTQYFGPGTRLTVL.

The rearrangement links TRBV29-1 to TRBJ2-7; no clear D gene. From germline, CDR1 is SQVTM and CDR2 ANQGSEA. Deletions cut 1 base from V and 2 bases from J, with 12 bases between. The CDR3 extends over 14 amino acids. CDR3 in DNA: TGCAGCGTTGAAGGCTACAGCAATACCTACGAGCAGTACTTC. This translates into CSVEGYSNTYEQYF.

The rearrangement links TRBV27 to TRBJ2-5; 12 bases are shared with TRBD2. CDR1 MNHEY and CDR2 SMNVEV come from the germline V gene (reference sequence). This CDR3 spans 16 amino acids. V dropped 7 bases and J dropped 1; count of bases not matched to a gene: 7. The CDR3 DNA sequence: TGTGCCAGCAAACCTCTAGCGGGGGGGATCCAAGAGACCCAGTACTTC. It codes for CASKPLAGGIQETQYF.

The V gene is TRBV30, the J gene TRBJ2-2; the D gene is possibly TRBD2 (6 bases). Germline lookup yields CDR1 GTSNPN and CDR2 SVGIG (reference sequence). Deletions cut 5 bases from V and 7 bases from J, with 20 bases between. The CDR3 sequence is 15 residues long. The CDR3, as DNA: TGTGCCTGGGATCAACCGGGAGCTAAGCTCGGGGAGCTGTTTTTT. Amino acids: CAWDQPGAKLGELFF.

The CDR3 loop reads CASFGSGSNYEQYF. DNA of the CDR3: TGTGCCAGCTTTGGGTCCGGGAGTAACTACGAGCAGTACTTC. The V gene is TRBV2, the J gene TRBJ2-7, with a tentative D call TRBD2 (6 bases). The CDR3 loop spans 14 amino acids. V lost 8 bases and J 3 bases, leaving 17 bases between the germline ends. Germline V gene sequence: CDR1 SNHLY, CDR2 FYNNEI.

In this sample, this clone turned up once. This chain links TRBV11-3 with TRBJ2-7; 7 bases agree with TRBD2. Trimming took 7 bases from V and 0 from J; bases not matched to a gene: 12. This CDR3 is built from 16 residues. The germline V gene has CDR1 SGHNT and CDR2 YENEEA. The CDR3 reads CASTHSWRGSSYEQYF. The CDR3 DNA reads TGTGCCAGCACCCACTCGTGGCGGGGGAGCTCCTACGAGCAGTACTTC.

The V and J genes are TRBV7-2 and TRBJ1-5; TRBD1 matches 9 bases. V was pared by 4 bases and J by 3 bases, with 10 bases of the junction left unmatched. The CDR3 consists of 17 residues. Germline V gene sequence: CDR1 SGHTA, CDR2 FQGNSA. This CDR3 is CASSSRWTQGANQPQHF. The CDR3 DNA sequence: TGTGCCAGCAGCTCGCGGTGGACACAGGGGGCCAATCAGCCCCAGCATTTT. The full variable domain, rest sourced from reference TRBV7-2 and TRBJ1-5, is GAGVSQSPSNKVTEKGKDVELRCDPISGHTALYWYRQSLGQGLEFLIYFQGNSAPDKSGLPSDRFSAERTGGSVSTLTIQRTQQEDSAVYLCASSSRWTQGANQPQHFGDGTRLSIL.